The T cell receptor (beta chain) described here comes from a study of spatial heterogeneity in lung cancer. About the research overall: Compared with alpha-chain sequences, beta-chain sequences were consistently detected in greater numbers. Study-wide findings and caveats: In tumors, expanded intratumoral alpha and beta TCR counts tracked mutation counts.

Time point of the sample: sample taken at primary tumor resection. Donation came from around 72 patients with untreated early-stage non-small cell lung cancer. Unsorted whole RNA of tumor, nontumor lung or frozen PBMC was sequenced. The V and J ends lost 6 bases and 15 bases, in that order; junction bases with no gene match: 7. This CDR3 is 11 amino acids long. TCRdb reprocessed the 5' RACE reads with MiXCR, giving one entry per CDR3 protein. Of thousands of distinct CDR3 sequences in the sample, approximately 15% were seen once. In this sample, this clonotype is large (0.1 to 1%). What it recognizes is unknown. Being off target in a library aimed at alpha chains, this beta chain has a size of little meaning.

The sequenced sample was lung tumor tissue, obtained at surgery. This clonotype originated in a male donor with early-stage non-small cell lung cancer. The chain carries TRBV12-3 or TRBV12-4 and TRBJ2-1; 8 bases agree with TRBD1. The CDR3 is CASSRAGTGFF. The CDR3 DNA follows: TGTGCCAGCAGCCGAGCCGGGACAGGGTTCTTC.